These T cell receptor beta chains were read from a single sample in a study of T cell repertoires in cytomegalovirus infection. Each CDR3 protein gets one entry after TCRdb re-called the reads with MiXCR. The repertoire consists of around 69,000 distinct CDR3 sequences, with 20% to 25% occurring once and the leading ten covering approximately 68%. No antigen is known for these receptors. The sample here was CD8+ T cells from cultured PBMCs, taken from culture after CMV antigen stimulation. These receptors all stem from a human donor in good health (CMV status not recorded). Some clones in this sample may be carry-over from other donors' samples. The CDR3 runs from the conserved cysteine through the conserved F or W. D genes are given only for firm matches. Clone size is shown for a subset of rows, as once, few, many or a class of expanded clone.

size: -
J: TRBJ1-1
V: TRBV7-2
D: -
CDR3: CASSLVRPGKGHTEAFF
DNA: TGTGCCAGCAGCTTAGTTAGGCCTGGGAAGGGTCACACTGAAGCTTTCTTT

size: few
J: TRBJ1-1
V: TRBV5-4
D: -
CDR3: CASSLEMGEGTEAFF
DNA: TGTGCCAGCAGCTTGGAAATGGGGGAGGGCACTGAAGCTTTCTTT

size: few
J: TRBJ1-4
V: TRBV27
D: -
CDR3: CASSPVTAPNEKLFF
DNA: TGTGCCAGCAGTCCCGTGACAGCTCCTAATGAAAAACTGTTTTTT

size: -
J: TRBJ2-7
V: TRBV9
D: TRBD1
CDR3: CASSVERDRSSYEQYF
DNA: TGTGCCAGCAGCGTAGAAAGGGACAGGAGCTCCTACGAGCAGTACTTC

size: few
J: TRBJ2-7
V: TRBV6-8
D: -
CDR3: CASSSQGYEQYF
DNA: TGTGCCAGCAGTTCACAGGGCTACGAGCAGTACTTC

size: many
J: TRBJ1-5
V: TRBV6-5
D: -
CDR3: CASSYGLGGQPQHF
DNA: TGTGCCAGCAGTTACGGGCTAGGGGGACAGCCCCAGCATTTT

size: few
J: TRBJ2-7
V: TRBV12-3/TRBV12-4
D: -
CDR3: CASSFGGAREQYF
DNA: TGTGCCAGCAGCTTCGGTGGGGCTCGAGAGCAGTACTTC

size: -
J: TRBJ2-5
V: TRBV12-3/TRBV12-4
D: -
CDR3: CASSPVQSWYQETQYF
DNA: TGTGCCAGCAGTCCCGTCCAATCTTGGTACCAAGAGACCCAGTACTTC

size: once
J: TRBJ2-5
V: TRBV6-1
D: TRBD1
CDR3: CASGGGTGEYQETQYF
DNA: TGTGCCAGCGGGGGAGGGACAGGGGAGTACCAAGAGACCCAGTACTTC

size: few
J: TRBJ1-6
V: TRBV12-3/TRBV12-4
D: TRBD1
CDR3: CASSPRQGLGNSPLHF
DNA: TGTGCCAGCAGTCCCCGACAGGGGCTAGGGAATTCACCCCTCCACTTT

size: few
J: TRBJ2-1
V: TRBV20-1
D: -
CDR3: CSARPSDWIEQFF
DNA: TGCAGTGCTAGGCCCTCCGACTGGATTGAGCAGTTCTTC

size: many
J: TRBJ2-3
V: TRBV7-6
D: -
CDR3: CASSLAMTGLGDTQYF
DNA: TGTGCCAGCAGCTTAGCCATGACAGGTCTAGGTGATACGCAGTATTTT

size: few
J: TRBJ2-7
V: TRBV7-9
D: -
CDR3: CASSPRERTYEQYF
DNA: TGTGCCAGCAGCCCGCGGGAACGCACCTACGAGCAGTACTTC

size: many
J: TRBJ2-3
V: TRBV6-5
D: -
CDR3: CASSYSIGGTDTQYF
DNA: TGTGCCAGCAGTTACTCGATAGGGGGCACAGATACGCAGTATTTT

size: -
J: TRBJ2-6
V: TRBV7-9
D: -
CDR3: CASKGVPSGANVLTF
DNA: TGTGCCAGCAAGGGGGTTCCCTCTGGGGCCAACGTCCTGACTTTC

size: -
J: TRBJ2-5
V: TRBV12-3/TRBV12-4
D: -
CDR3: CASTSGEETQYF
DNA: TGTGCCAGCACCTCCGGGGAAGAGACCCAGTACTTC

size: -
J: TRBJ1-2
V: TRBV6-4
D: -
CDR3: CASRAGVHLYTF
DNA: TGTGCCAGCAGGGCAGGGGTGCACCTCTACACCTTC

size: few
J: TRBJ1-1
V: TRBV6-2/TRBV6-3
D: TRBD1
CDR3: CASGDRATEAFF
DNA: TGTGCCAGCGGCGACAGGGCCACTGAAGCTTTCTTT

size: few
J: TRBJ2-3
V: TRBV7-6
D: TRBD1
CDR3: CASSLAALRGRVDTQYF
DNA: TGTGCCAGCAGCTTAGCAGCCCTCAGGGGGCGGGTAGATACGCAGTATTTT

size: few
J: TRBJ1-1
V: TRBV19
D: -
CDR3: CASSIGLRDLTEAFF
DNA: TGTGCCAGTAGTATTGGACTCAGGGACCTCACTGAAGCTTTCTTT

size: -
J: TRBJ2-3
V: TRBV7-9
D: TRBD2
CDR3: CASSPRKRGTDTQYF
DNA: TGTGCCAGCAGCCCCCGAAAGCGGGGGACAGATACGCAGTATTTT

size: few
J: TRBJ2-1
V: TRBV6-2/TRBV6-3
D: TRBD1
CDR3: CASSYDRENNEQFF
DNA: TGTGCCAGCAGTTACGACAGGGAAAACAATGAGCAGTTCTTC

size: -
J: TRBJ2-3
V: TRBV7-2
D: -
CDR3: CASSLVADTQYF
DNA: TGTGCCAGCAGCTTGGTCGCAGATACGCAGTATTTT

size: -
J: TRBJ1-4
V: TRBV4-3
D: -
CDR3: CASSQEAGFWEKLFF
DNA: TGCGCCAGCAGCCAAGAGGCAGGGTTTTGGGAAAAACTGTTTTTT

size: few
J: TRBJ1-5
V: TRBV11-2
D: -
CDR3: CASSLGFGDQPQHF
DNA: TGTGCCAGCAGCTTGGGATTTGGCGATCAGCCCCAGCATTTT

size: few
J: TRBJ2-3
V: TRBV20-1
D: -
CDR3: CSARDTNTDTQYF
DNA: TGCAGTGCACGGGACACAAACACAGATACGCAGTATTTT

size: -
J: TRBJ2-7
V: TRBV28
D: -
CDR3: CASSLTGGSSYEQYF
DNA: TGTGCCAGCAGCCTGACCGGGGGATCCTCCTACGAGCAGTACTTC

size: -
J: TRBJ1-4
V: TRBV4-3
D: -
CDR3: CASSQTQGSLNEKLFF
DNA: TGCGCCAGCAGCCAGACGCAGGGGAGTCTAAATGAAAAACTGTTTTTT

size: few
J: TRBJ2-5
V: TRBV7-2
D: TRBD1
CDR3: CASSIRDSPSRAQYF
DNA: TGTGCCAGCAGCATACGGGACAGCCCCAGTAGGGCCCAGTACTTC

size: -
J: TRBJ2-3
V: TRBV7-8
D: TRBD2
CDR3: CASSPFSGGITDTQYF
DNA: TGTGCCAGCAGCCCTTTTAGCGGGGGGATCACAGATACGCAGTATTTT